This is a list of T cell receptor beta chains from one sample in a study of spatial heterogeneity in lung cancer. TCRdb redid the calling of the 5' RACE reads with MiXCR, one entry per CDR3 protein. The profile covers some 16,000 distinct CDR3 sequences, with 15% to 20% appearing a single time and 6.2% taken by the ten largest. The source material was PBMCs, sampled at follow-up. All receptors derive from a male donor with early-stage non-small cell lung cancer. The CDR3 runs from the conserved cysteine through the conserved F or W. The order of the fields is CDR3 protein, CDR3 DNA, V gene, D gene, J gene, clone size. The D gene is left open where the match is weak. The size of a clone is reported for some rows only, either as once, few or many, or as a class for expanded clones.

CDR3: CASSSRERGSYEQYF
DNA: TGTGCCAGCAGCAGCCGGGAAAGGGGGTCCTACGAGCAGTACTTC
V: TRBV2
D: .
J: TRBJ2-7
size: .

CDR3: CASSLPLPGGGQFLADTQYF
DNA: TGTGCCAGCAGCTTACCCCTTCCGGGAGGGGGGCAATTTCTAGCAGATACGCAGTATTTT
V: TRBV7-6
D: TRBD2
J: TRBJ2-3
size: many

CDR3: CASSPTDRGRLTDTQYF
DNA: TGCGCCAGCAGCCCTACGGACAGGGGAAGACTGACAGATACGCAGTATTTT
V: TRBV5-1
D: TRBD1
J: TRBJ2-3
size: .

CDR3: CASSRQGRKTEAFF
DNA: TGTGCCAGCAGTAGACAGGGTAGGAAAACTGAAGCTTTCTTT
V: TRBV2
D: TRBD1
J: TRBJ1-1
size: .

CDR3: CASRSPGGPSYEQYF
DNA: TGTGCCAGCAGGTCCCCGGGCGGACCCTCCTACGAGCAGTACTTC
V: TRBV6-5
D: .
J: TRBJ2-7
size: .

CDR3: CSVVRGHGELFF
DNA: TGCAGCGTTGTAAGGGGGCACGGGGAGCTGTTTTTT
V: TRBV29-1
D: TRBD1
J: TRBJ2-2
size: few

CDR3: CASSLLGTPDTDTQYF
DNA: TGTGCCAGCAGCTTACTAGGGACACCCGACACAGATACGCAGTATTTT
V: TRBV7-2
D: .
J: TRBJ2-3
size: .

CDR3: CASSVGQRTDTQYF
DNA: TGTGCCAGTAGTGTTGGACAGCGCACAGATACGCAGTATTTT
V: TRBV19
D: .
J: TRBJ2-3
size: .

CDR3: CASSLRGQTNEKLFF
DNA: TGTGCCAGCAGCCTTAGAGGACAGACAAATGAAAAACTGTTTTTT
V: TRBV7-9
D: .
J: TRBJ1-4
size: many

CDR3: CASSYSGGGNTIYF
DNA: TGTGCCAGCAGTTACTCTGGCGGGGGAAACACCATATATTTT
V: TRBV6-6
D: .
J: TRBJ1-3
size: .

CDR3: CASSPGGGRSYNEQFF
DNA: TGTGCCAGCAGCCCCGGAGGGGGCCGGAGTTACAATGAGCAGTTCTTC
V: TRBV3-1
D: .
J: TRBJ2-1
size: few

CDR3: CASSAEGRSEETQYF
DNA: TGTGCCAGCAGCGCCGAAGGCAGGTCCGAGGAGACCCAGTACTTC
V: TRBV7-3
D: .
J: TRBJ2-5
size: .

CDR3: CASSRRLYEQYF
DNA: TGTGCCAGCAGCCGTCGCTTGTACGAGCAGTACTTC
V: TRBV6-2/TRBV6-3
D: .
J: TRBJ2-7
size: many

CDR3: CASSPSPGGDTQYF
DNA: TGTGCCAGCAGCCCTTCGCCGGGGGGAGATACGCAGTATTTT
V: TRBV7-3
D: TRBD2
J: TRBJ2-3
size: many

CDR3: CASSYSQPEGVAFF
DNA: TGTGCCAGCAGTTACTCGCAACCGGAGGGGGTAGCTTTCTTT
V: TRBV6-6
D: .
J: TRBJ1-1
size: few

CDR3: CASSVEPTGAYNEQFF
DNA: TGTGCCAGCAGCGTAGAGCCGACGGGGGCCTACAATGAGCAGTTCTTC
V: TRBV9
D: .
J: TRBJ2-1
size: .

CDR3: CASSFGTVHGANVLTF
DNA: TGTGCCAGCAGTTTCGGGACGGTGCATGGGGCCAACGTCCTGACTTTC
V: TRBV28
D: .
J: TRBJ2-6
size: .

CDR3: CAISGQGVSYNEQFF
DNA: TGTGCCATCAGCGGACAGGGGGTCTCCTACAATGAGCAGTTCTTC
V: TRBV10-3
D: TRBD1
J: TRBJ2-1
size: many

CDR3: CASSSPPSYEQYF
DNA: TGTGCCAGCAGTTCCCCACCCTCCTACGAGCAGTACTTC
V: TRBV6-2/TRBV6-3
D: .
J: TRBJ2-7
size: few

CDR3: CASSSSYMGELFF
DNA: TGTGCCAGCAGCTCGTCGTACATGGGGGAGCTGTTTTTT
V: TRBV11-2
D: .
J: TRBJ2-2
size: few

CDR3: CASSLTGDTQYF
DNA: TGTGCCAGCAGCTTAACGGGGGATACGCAGTATTTT
V: TRBV7-9
D: .
J: TRBJ2-3
size: .

CDR3: CSARVSTRVSQETQYF
DNA: TGCAGTGCTAGAGTCTCGACGCGGGTTTCCCAAGAGACCCAGTACTTC
V: TRBV20-1
D: .
J: TRBJ2-5
size: .

CDR3: CASSQPRGTGANEQFF
DNA: TGTGCCAGCAGCCAGCCCCGAGGTACGGGGGCCAATGAGCAGTTCTTC
V: TRBV3-1
D: .
J: TRBJ2-1
size: medium-sized

CDR3: CASSKGTSGGASDTQYF
DNA: TGTGCCAGCAGCAAAGGGACTAGCGGGGGGGCCTCAGATACGCAGTATTTT
V: TRBV11-1
D: TRBD2
J: TRBJ2-3
size: .

CDR3: CASGSYYEQYF
DNA: TGTGCCAGTGGGTCCTACTACGAGCAGTACTTC
V: TRBV6-6
D: .
J: TRBJ2-7
size: many

CDR3: CASSLRGTDQETQYF
DNA: TGTGCCAGCAGCTTAAGGGGGACGGACCAAGAGACCCAGTACTTC
V: TRBV11-2
D: .
J: TRBJ2-5
size: .

CDR3: CASSPGTGAYEQYF
DNA: TGTGCCAGCTCACCTGGGACAGGGGCCTACGAGCAGTACTTC
V: TRBV18
D: TRBD1
J: TRBJ2-7
size: few

CDR3: CASSIAGLTYNEQFF
DNA: TGTGCCAGTAGTATTGCAGGCCTGACTTACAATGAGCAGTTCTTC
V: TRBV19
D: .
J: TRBJ2-1
size: many